This T cell receptor (beta chain) was captured in a study of blood T cells in healthy people across ages. Using a J-beta primer mix together with a sample-barcoded 5' primer, a second PCR was run for about 6 to 11 cycles. A minimum of 2.5 million CDR3-containing paired-end reads was obtained for each sample. TCRdb re-derived calls from the 5' RACE reads in MiXCR, one entry per CDR3 protein. The profile shows fewer than 600,000 distinct CDR3 sequences, about 26% of them singletons. Trimming cost V 2 bases and J 0 bases, with 11 bases left between them. The germline gives CDR1 MNHNY, CDR2 SVGAGI (reference sequence). The CDR3 length is 15 residues. This same sample was also part of a study on T cells of mothers and their children.

The clonotype comes from a boy younger than 10 in good health. The chain has TRBV6-6 and TRBJ2-7, with D possibly TRBD2 on 6 matching bases. Sequenced: blood. The CDR3 DNA reads TGTGCCAGCAGTTACGGGGCGGGGCCCTCCTACGAGCAGTACTTC. It yields the protein CASSYGAGPSYEQYF.